These T cell receptor beta chains were read from a single sample in a study of T cells after posttransplantation cyclophosphamide. TCRdb keeps only in-frame clones here, not all; method: immunoSEQ multiplex PCR. The repertoire holds more than 1,500 clones, with 67% as singletons. The source material was CD8+ T cells sorted from PBMCs, sampled after allogeneic stem cell transplant with posttransplant cyclophosphamide. The source is a male patient in his 30s who received an allogeneic stem cell transplant from a related donor, was CMV-positive, and had acute GVHD only. Some T cells may have come from the graft donor. CDR3s include the opening cysteine and the closing phenylalanine or tryptophan. A D gene is named only where the DNA matches it firmly. Size is stated for part of the rows, as once, few or many counts, or as a class when the clone is expanded.

j_call clone_size v_call d_call cdr3_nt cdr3_aa
TRBJ1-6 - TRBV7-2 - TGTGCCAGCAGCTTAGATCCCCCCCTCTATAATTCACCCCTCCACTTT CASSLDPPLYNSPLHF
TRBJ1-6 few TRBV7-2 - TGTGCCAGCAGCTTAGGTCCGACAGATTATAATTCACCCCTCCACTTT CASSLGPTDYNSPLHF
TRBJ1-1 few TRBV25-1 - TGTGCCAGTAAAAGGGGGGGGAACACTGAAGCTTTCTTT CASKRGGNTEAFF
TRBJ2-7 - TRBV5-5 TRBD1 TGTGCCAGCAGCTTGGAAGCCCGGGACAGAAGATACGAGCAGTACTTC CASSLEARDRRYEQYF
TRBJ2-3 - TRBV7-2 - TGTGCCAGCAGCTTCTATAGTAGTGATACGCAGTATTTT CASSFYSSDTQYF
TRBJ1-1 - TRBV7-9 - TGTGCCAGCAGCTTCGACAGCTTCTATGGCACTGAAGCTTTCTTT CASSFDSFYGTEAFF
TRBJ1-1 - TRBV10-3 TRBD1 TGTGCCATCAGTTACGGGACAGGGGAGACTGAAGCTTTCTTT CAISYGTGETEAFF
TRBJ2-1 - TRBV2 - TGTGCCAGCCAGGGGAATGAGCAGTTCTTC CASQGNEQFF
TRBJ1-2 few TRBV6-5 - TGTGCCAGCAGTTATCAGGTTTACTATGGCTACACCTTC CASSYQVYYGYTF
TRBJ2-3 few TRBV6-5 - TGTGCCAGCAGTTCTTCCGATACGCAGTATTTT CASSSSDTQYF
TRBJ1-1 - TRBV4-1 - TGCGCCAGCAGCCAAGATCAGGGCTACTGGACTGAAGCTTTCTTT CASSQDQGYWTEAFF
TRBJ2-1 - TRBV5-5 TRBD1 TGTGCCAGCAGCTTGGAAGGGACAGGGCGGTACAATGAGCAGTTCTTC CASSLEGTGRYNEQFF
TRBJ2-5 - TRBV29-1 - TGCAGCGTTGTCTTTAGGGGGGGCCCGTACCAAGAGACCCAGTACTTC CSVVFRGGPYQETQYF
TRBJ2-5 - TRBV7-8 TRBD2 TGTGCCAGCAGCTTAGTTGCGGGGGGAGGCGGGGGGCAAGAGACCCAGTACTTC CASSLVAGGGGGQETQYF
TRBJ1-2 - TRBV19 - TGTGCCAGTAGTATATCTGGAGCGGATTTGGGCTACACCTTC CASSISGADLGYTF
TRBJ2-1 - TRBV14 TRBD2 TGTGCCAGCAGCCGAGCGGGGGCCCACTCCTACAATGAGCAGTTCTTC CASSRAGAHSYNEQFF
TRBJ2-5 few TRBV6-6 - TGTGCCAGCAGTTACTTGGGGGGAGAGACCCAGTACTTC CASSYLGGETQYF
TRBJ2-1 few TRBV11-3 - TGTGCCAGCGCGGGGTGGGACAATGAGCAGTTCTTC CASAGWDNEQFF
TRBJ2-2 once TRBV5-1 TRBD2 TGCGCCAGCAGCGGAATAACCGGGACTAGCATTCCCGGGGAGCTGTTTTTT CASSGITGTSIPGELFF
TRBJ1-1 - TRBV6-5 - TGTGCCAGCAGTTACCCGACAGAAGCTTTCTTT CASSYPTEAFF
TRBJ2-5 - TRBV27 TRBD2 TGTGCCAGCAGTCCCAGCGGGGGTTCGCAAGAGACCCAGTACTTC CASSPSGGSQETQYF
TRBJ1-2 - TRBV13 - TGTGCCAGCAGCTTAGGGACTGGAGGTTATGGCTACACCTTC CASSLGTGGYGYTF